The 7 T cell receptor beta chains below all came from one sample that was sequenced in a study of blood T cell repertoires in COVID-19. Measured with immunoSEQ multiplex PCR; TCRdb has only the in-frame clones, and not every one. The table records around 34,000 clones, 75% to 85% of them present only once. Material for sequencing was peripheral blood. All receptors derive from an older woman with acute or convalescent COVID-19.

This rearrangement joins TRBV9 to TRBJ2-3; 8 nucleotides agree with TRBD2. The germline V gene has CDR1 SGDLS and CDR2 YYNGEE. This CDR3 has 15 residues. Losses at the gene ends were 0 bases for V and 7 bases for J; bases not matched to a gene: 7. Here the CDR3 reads CASSVEGGRPNTQYF. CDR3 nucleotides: TGTGCCAGCAGCGTAGAAGGCGGGAGGCCGAATACGCAGTATTTT.

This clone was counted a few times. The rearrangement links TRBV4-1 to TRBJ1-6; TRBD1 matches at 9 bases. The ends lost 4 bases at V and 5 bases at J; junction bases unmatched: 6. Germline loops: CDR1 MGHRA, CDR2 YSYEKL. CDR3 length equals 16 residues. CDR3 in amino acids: CASSPGQGSHNSPLHF. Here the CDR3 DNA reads TGCGCCAGCAGCCCGGGACAGGGTTCCCATAATTCACCCCTCCACTTT.

Here the CDR3 reads CASSVLAGGGYEQYF. CDR3 nucleotide sequence: TGTGCCAGCAGTGTACTTGCCGGAGGAGGGTACGAGCAGTACTTC. The chain employs TRBV2 and TRBJ2-7, with a tentative D call TRBD2 (6 bases). V shed 4 bases and J shed 4 bases, with 17 bases lying between them. The length of the CDR3 is 15 residues. Germline loops: CDR1 SNHLY, CDR2 FYNNEI. The full variable domain, rest sourced from reference TRBV2 and TRBJ2-7, is EPEVTQTPSHQVTQMGQEVILRCVPISNHLYFYWYRQILGQKVEFLVSFYNNEISEKSEIFDDQFSVERPDGSNFTLKIRSTKLEDSAMYFCASSVLAGGGYEQYFGPGTRLTVT.

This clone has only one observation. The CDR3 DNA reads as TGCGCCAGCAGCCCCTCGGTCGGACTAGCGGTCCAAGAGACCCAGTACTTC. Encoded protein: CASSPSVGLAVQETQYF. The V call is TRBV5-1, the J call TRBJ2-5, with 10 bases aligning to TRBD2. Germline lookup yields CDR1 SGHRS and CDR2 YFSETQ. The CDR3 has 17 amino acids. The V gene end was trimmed by 4 bases and the J gene end by 1 base; junction bases not matched to a gene: 10.

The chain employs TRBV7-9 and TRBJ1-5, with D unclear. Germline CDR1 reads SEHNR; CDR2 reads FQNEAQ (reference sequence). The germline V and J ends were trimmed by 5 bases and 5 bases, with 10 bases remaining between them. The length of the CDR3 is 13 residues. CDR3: CASSLGSDQPQHF. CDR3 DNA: TGTGCCAGCAGCCTCGGGTCGGATCAGCCCCAGCATTTT.

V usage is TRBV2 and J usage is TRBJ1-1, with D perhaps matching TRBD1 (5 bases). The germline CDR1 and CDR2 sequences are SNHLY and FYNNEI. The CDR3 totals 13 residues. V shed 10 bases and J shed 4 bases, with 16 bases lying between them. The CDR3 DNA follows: TGTGCCAACCGCTGGGGGGTCGGCACTGAAGCTTTCTTT. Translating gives CANRWGVGTEAFF.

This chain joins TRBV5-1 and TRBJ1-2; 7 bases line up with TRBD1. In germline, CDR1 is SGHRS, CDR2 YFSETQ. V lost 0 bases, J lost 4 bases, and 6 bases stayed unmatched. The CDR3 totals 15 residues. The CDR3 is CASSLERGRPYGYTF. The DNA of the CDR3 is TGCGCCAGCAGCTTGGAGAGGGGGCGGCCCTATGGCTACACCTTC.